This is a list of T cell receptor beta chains from one sample in a study of T-cell reconstitution after alpha-beta-depleted transplantation in children. One entry per CDR3 protein results from TCRdb running MiXCR on the PCR reads. The repertoire holds fewer than 95,000 distinct CDR3 sequences, with 12% as singletons. The sample in question was PBMCs from the stem cell graft donor, obtained from the stem cell graft. These receptor sequences come from a human donor who donated a stem cell graft to a child with inherited bone marrow failure. CDR3s include the opening cysteine and the closing phenylalanine or tryptophan. A D gene is named only where the DNA matches it firmly. Not all rows give a size; the values are once, few, many and, for expanded clones, a class.

size,V,D,J,CDR3,DNA
many,TRBV4-3,TRBD2,TRBJ2-1,CASSQLAGGSNEQFF,TGCGCCAGCAGCCAACTAGCGGGGGGGTCAAATGAGCAGTTCTTC
many,TRBV12-3/TRBV12-4,NA,TRBJ1-3,CASSLDSGNTIYF,TGTGCCAGCAGTTTGGACTCTGGAAACACCATATATTTT
many,TRBV5-1,NA,TRBJ2-2,CASSLNQFISANTGELFF,TGCGCCAGCAGCTTGAACCAATTTATCTCCGCGAACACCGGGGAGCTGTTTTTT
many,TRBV5-1,TRBD1,TRBJ2-1,CASSLRDRALDEQFF,TGCGCCAGCAGCTTACGGGACAGGGCCTTGGATGAGCAGTTCTTC
many,TRBV3-1,NA,TRBJ2-1,CASSQGSGAIEQFF,TGTGCCAGCAGCCAAGGTTCAGGGGCCATTGAGCAGTTCTTC
many,TRBV18,TRBD1,TRBJ1-5,CASSRSGGDGNQPQHF,TGTGCCAGCTCACGGTCAGGGGGCGATGGCAATCAGCCCCAGCATTTT
few,TRBV30,TRBD1,TRBJ2-7,CAWSGQGVSPYEQYF,TGTGCCTGGAGCGGACAGGGGGTTAGCCCCTACGAGCAGTACTTC
few,TRBV7-2,TRBD1,TRBJ1-5,CASSLAQQGQGFYQPQHF,TGTGCCAGCAGCTTAGCGCAACAAGGACAGGGGTTTTATCAGCCCCAGCATTTT
many,TRBV5-1,NA,TRBJ1-3,CASSLSEMSGNTIYF,TGCGCCAGCAGCTTATCGGAAATGTCTGGAAACACCATATATTTT
many,TRBV4-3,NA,TRBJ2-1,CASSLLSSREQFF,TGCGCCAGCAGCCTACTATCGAGTAGGGAGCAGTTCTTC
many,TRBV7-2,NA,TRBJ2-7,CASSFAAGNEQYF,TGTGCCAGCAGTTTCGCGGCAGGGAACGAGCAGTACTTC
many,TRBV12-3/TRBV12-4,TRBD1,TRBJ1-6,CASNLGQGAYSPLHF,TGTGCCAGCAACCTGGGACAGGGGGCGTATTCACCCCTCCACTTT
NA,TRBV7-9,NA,TRBJ1-4,CASQGATNEKLFF,TGTGCCAGTCAGGGAGCAACTAATGAAAAACTGTTTTTT
NA,TRBV4-3,NA,TRBJ2-2,CASSQPEAGAGGELFF,TGCGCCAGCAGCCAACCGGAGGCCGGGGCGGGCGGGGAGCTGTTTTTT
NA,TRBV11-1,TRBD1,TRBJ2-7,CASSLTTGISYEQYF,TGTGCCAGCAGCTTAACGACAGGGATCTCCTACGAGCAGTACTTC
few,TRBV4-2,TRBD2,TRBJ2-2,CASGSSGSPGELFF,TGTGCCAGCGGTTCTAGCGGGAGTCCCGGGGAGCTGTTTTTT
many,TRBV7-9,TRBD1,TRBJ2-1,CASSTPGQAYNEQFF,TGTGCCAGCAGCACGCCGGGACAGGCATACAATGAGCAGTTCTTC
many,TRBV7-6,TRBD1,TRBJ2-7,CASSLTGGDLEQYF,TGTGCCAGCAGCTTAACAGGGGGCGATTTGGAGCAGTACTTC
NA,TRBV28,TRBD1,TRBJ2-1,CASISDRDSYNEQFF,TGTGCCAGCATCTCCGACAGGGACTCCTACAATGAGCAGTTCTTC
many,TRBV7-2,TRBD2,TRBJ2-2,CASSLGAGDTGELFF,TGTGCCAGCAGCTTAGGCGCGGGGGACACCGGGGAGCTGTTTTTT
NA,TRBV18,TRBD1,TRBJ1-2,CASSPGTGLDYGYTF,TGTGCCAGCTCACCAGGGACAGGGCTGGACTATGGCTACACCTTC